This T cell receptor beta chain was observed in a study of early stage breast cancer tumors. Study-wide context: Invasive lobular carcinomas made up about 30% of the 12 ER+/PR+/HER2- tumors.

Some clones are missing from TCRdb's copy, which holds only in-frame ones; the method was immunoSEQ multiplex PCR. The sample contains 60,000 to 80,000 clones, approximately 79% of which appear only once. Worth noting for this clone: Its antigen remains unidentified.

The V gene's germline CDR1 is SGHTA and CDR2 FQGTGA. With 5 bases removed from V and 8 bases from J, the gap between germline ends came to 13 bases. CDR3 length equals 13 residues. Study-wide findings and caveats: Enriched TCRB sequences shared across patients were mostly commonly generated sequences. Tumor and normal breast were distinguished via blood comparison in about 90% of the 16 patients. Compared with adjacent normal breast, tumors showed around 2.7-fold denser, more clonal T cells.

The sample consisted of blood. The chain carries TRBV7-3 and TRBJ2-1, with TRBD1 as a possible D gene (6 bases). The TCR originated in a person aged 55 to 69 with breast cancer. The CDR3 DNA sequence: TGTGCCAGCAGCGCACAGGGTGGGGATGAGCAGTTCTTC. Amino acids: CASSAQGGDEQFF.